This entry describes one T cell receptor (beta chain). This entry is derived from a study of blood T cell repertoires in COVID-19. As for the study in general: T cells, B-cell-depleted T cells, or PBMCs provided the cDNA or gDNA that served as material.

Assay: immunoSEQ multiplex PCR; the TCRdb copy retains only in-frame clones and omits some. The table records just under 150,000 clones, approximately 88% of them present only once. The source of this sequence is a human donor in a cohort sampled during active COVID-19. Sequencing input: peripheral blood.

CDR3 coding DNA: TGTGCCAGCAGCTCGGACAGGGGACAATCACCCCTCCACTTT. It codes for CASSSDRGQSPLHF. The chain joins TRBV7-3 to TRBJ1-6; TRBD1 matches at 9 bases. Unmatched junction bases numbered 5, after V lost 4 bases and J lost 10 bases. Germline assignment: CDR1 SGHTA and CDR2 FQGTGA. This CDR3 region has 14 residues. Complete variable domain (other parts from reference TRBV7-3 and TRBJ1-6): GAGVSQTPSNKVTEKGKYVELRCDPISGHTALYWYRQSLGQGPEFLIYFQGTGAADDSGLPNDRFFAVRPEGSVSTLKIQRTERGDSAVYLCASSSDRGQSPLHFGNGTRLTVT.